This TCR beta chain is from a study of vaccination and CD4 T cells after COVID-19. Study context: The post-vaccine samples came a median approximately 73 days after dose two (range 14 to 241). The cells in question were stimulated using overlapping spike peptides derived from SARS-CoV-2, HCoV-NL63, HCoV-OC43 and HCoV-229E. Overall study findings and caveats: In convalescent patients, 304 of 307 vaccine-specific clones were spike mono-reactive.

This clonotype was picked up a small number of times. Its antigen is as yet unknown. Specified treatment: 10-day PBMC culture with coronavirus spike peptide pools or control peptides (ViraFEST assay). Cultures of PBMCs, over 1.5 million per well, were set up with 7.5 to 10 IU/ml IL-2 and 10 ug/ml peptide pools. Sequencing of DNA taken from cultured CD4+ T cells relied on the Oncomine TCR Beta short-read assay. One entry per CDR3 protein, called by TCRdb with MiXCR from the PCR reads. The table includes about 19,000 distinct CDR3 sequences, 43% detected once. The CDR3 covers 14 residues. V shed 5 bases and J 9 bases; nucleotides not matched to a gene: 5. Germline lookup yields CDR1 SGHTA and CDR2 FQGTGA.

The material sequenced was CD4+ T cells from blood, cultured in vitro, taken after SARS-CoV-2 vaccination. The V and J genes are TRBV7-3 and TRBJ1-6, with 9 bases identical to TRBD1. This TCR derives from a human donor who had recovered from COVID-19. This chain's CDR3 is CASSRDRVGSPLHF. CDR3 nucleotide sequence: TGTGCCAGCAGCCGGGACAGGGTTGGTTCACCCCTCCACTTT.